One sample yielded the 21 T cell receptor beta chains listed below, sequenced in a study of blood T cell repertoires in COVID-19. Clones were read by immunoSEQ multiplex PCR, and TCRdb kept only the in-frame ones, dropping some. The sample has around 29,000 clones, around nine tenths seen once. The sequencing input was peripheral blood. These receptors all come from a man aged 65 to 79 with active COVID-19.

V gene TRBV11-2 combines with J gene TRBJ1-1; no firm D call. The CDR3 contains 14 residues. Germline CDR1 reads SGHAT; CDR2 reads FQNNGV. V lost 4 bases and J lost 1, with 10 bases in between. As DNA, the CDR3 is TGTGCCAGCAGCTCCAGCGGTGGGAACACTGAAGCTTTCTTT. Amino acids: CASSSSGGNTEAFF. Full variable domain (outside the CDR3, taken from reference TRBV11-2 and TRBJ1-1): EAGVAQSPRYKIIEKRQSVAFWCNPISGHATLYWYQQILGQGPKLLIQFQNNGVVDDSQLPKDRFSAERLKGVDSTLKIQPAKLEDSAVYLCASSSSGGNTEAFFGQGTRLTVV.

The CDR3 DNA reads TGTGCCAGCAGCCAATCCCCAGGGGTAGGCGGCTACACCTTC. This encodes CASSQSPGVGGYTF. The rearrangement joins TRBV16 to TRBJ1-2, with D possibly being TRBD1 (6 bases). The germline V gene has CDR1 KGHSY and CDR2 FQNENV. Between the trimmed V and J ends, which lost 0 bases and 8 bases, there was a span of 13 bases. CDR3 length equals 14 residues.

V usage is TRBV7-6 and J usage is TRBJ1-2, with D hard to call. The V gene lost 1 base and the J gene lost 4 bases, with 16 bases spanning the gap. The CDR3 sequence is 16 residues long. Germline V gene data show CDR1 as SGHVS and CDR2 as FNYEAQ. The CDR3 is CASSLGSSGRGYGYTF. CDR3 nucleotides: TGTGCCAGCAGCTTAGGGTCGTCAGGTCGGGGCTATGGCTACACCTTC. The complete variable domain, with remaining parts taken from reference TRBV7-6 and TRBJ1-2, reads GAGVSQSPRYKVTKRGQDVALRCDPISGHVSLYWYRQALGQGPEFLTYFNYEAQQDKSGLPNDRFSAERPEGSISTLTIQRTEQRDSAMYRCASSLGSSGRGYGYTFGSGTRLTVV.

This chain uses TRBV19 with TRBJ1-6; D perhaps matches TRBD1 (5 bases). Looked up from germline, CDR1 is LNHDA and CDR2 is SQIVND (reference sequence). The CDR3 contains 13 residues. V was trimmed by 5 bases and J by 9 bases, leaving 11 bases between them. CDR3 sequence: CASSPGVLSPLHF. In DNA, the CDR3 is TGTGCCAGTAGTCCGGGGGTCCTTTCACCCCTCCACTTT.

This clone was seen a single time. J is TRBJ2-7 and V is TRBV15; 8 positions match TRBD2. The CDR3 totals 14 residues. The junction had 4 bases not matched to a gene; V was cut back by 4 bases and J by 2 bases. Per germline, CDR1 LNHNV and CDR2 YYDKDF (reference sequence). CDR3 region: CATSMVAGTYEQYF. CDR3 nucleotide sequence: TGTGCCACCAGCATGGTAGCGGGAACCTACGAGCAGTACTTC.

The rearrangement links TRBV28 to TRBJ1-3; no reliable D call. The CDR3 runs to 11 residues. The germline gives CDR1 MDHEN, CDR2 SYDVKM. In DNA, the CDR3 is TGTGTAACAGACTCTGGAAACACCATATATTTT. Amino acid sequence: CVTDSGNTIYF. Supplemented by reference TRBV28 and TRBJ1-3, the full variable domain reads DVKVTQSSRYLVKRTGEKVFLECVQDMDHENMFWYRQDPGLGLRLIYFSYDVKMKEKGDIPEGYSVSREKKERFSLILESASTNQTSMYLCVTDSGNTIYFGEGSWLTVV.

The rearrangement joins TRBV5-8 to TRBJ2-1; possibly TRBD2 for D (6 bases). With 7 bases removed from V and 0 bases from J, the gap between germline ends came to 17 bases. From germline, CDR1 is SGHTS and CDR2 YDEGEE. CDR3 length: 16 amino acids. In DNA, the CDR3 is TGTGCCAGCGAGGGAGGCCTCACTCTCTCCTACAATGAGCAGTTCTTC. Translating it yields CASEGGLTLSYNEQFF.

The chain is built from TRBV27 and TRBJ2-7; D might be TRBD2 (5 bases). The CDR3 is made up of 17 amino acids. CDR1 MNHEY and CDR2 SMNVEV come from the germline V gene (reference sequence). V gave up 4 bases and J gave up 2 bases, with 21 bases separating them. As DNA, the CDR3 is TGTGCCAGCAGTTATAACACTAGGGCTATAGGTACCTACGAGCAGTACTTC. Translating it yields CASSYNTRAIGTYEQYF.

This chain uses TRBV24-1 with TRBJ2-2; 9 bases align to TRBD1. Germline CDR1 is KGHDR and CDR2 is SFDVKD. This CDR3 contains 17 residues. J was trimmed by 7 bases and V by 1 base; bases with no gene match: 9. The CDR3 DNA sequence: TGTGCCACCAGTGATTTTTCCACAGGGGGCTGGAGCGGGGAGCTGTTTTTT. This encodes CATSDFSTGGWSGELFF.

The chain couples TRBV5-1 to TRBJ2-2, with D possibly TRBD1 on 5 matching bases. Germline CDR1 SGHRS, CDR2 YFSETQ. V lost 4 bases and J 0 bases, leaving 16 bases between the germline ends. There are 17 residues in the CDR3. In nucleotides, the CDR3 is TGCGCCAGCAGCATGAAAACCGACAGAGCGAACACCGGGGAGCTGTTTTTT. Encoded protein: CASSMKTDRANTGELFF.

The gene calls are TRBV4-3 and TRBJ2-4, with D unclear. The germline CDR1 and CDR2 sequences are LGHNA and YSLEER. This CDR3 comprises 17 residues. V lost 0 bases to trimming and J lost 0 bases, with 12 bases between them. For the CDR3, the DNA is TGCGCCAGCAGCCAAGATCCGGGTGGTCTAGCCAAAAACATTCAGTACTTC. It translates to CASSQDPGGLAKNIQYF.

The rearrangement uses TRBV2 and TRBJ1-2; TRBD1 is a possible D gene (5 bases). Trimming pared 4 bases from V and 0 bases from J, leaving 12 bases between. The CDR3 contains 15 residues. Germline assignment: CDR1 SNHLY and CDR2 FYNNEI. The CDR3 loop is CASSVTANPNYGYTF. As DNA, the CDR3 is TGTGCCAGCAGTGTGACAGCTAATCCTAACTATGGCTACACCTTC.

The gene calls are TRBV9 and TRBJ1-4, with 7 bases fitting TRBD1. CDR3 length equals 14 residues. With V trimmed by 4 bases and J by 6 bases, 6 bases remained unmatched. CDR1 and CDR2 from the germline V gene are SGDLS and YYNGEE. In DNA, the CDR3 is TGTGCCAGCAGCAAGGGACAGAGGGATGAAAAACTGTTTTTT. This translates into CASSKGQRDEKLFF.

V is TRBV7-2 and J is TRBJ2-7; D may be TRBD1 (5 bases). The CDR3 has 14 amino acids. Germline assignment: CDR1 SGHTA and CDR2 FQGNSA. Trimming cost V 5 bases and J 2 bases, with 13 bases left between them. The CDR3 DNA reads as TGTGCCAGCAGCCACCAGGGCAAAGCCTACGAGCAGTACTTC. This codes for CASSHQGKAYEQYF.

The CDR3 coding sequence is TGCGCCAGCAGCCAAATTCTAGCGCCGAGATCCTACGAGCAGTACTTC. Translated: CASSQILAPRSYEQYF. The V gene is TRBV4-1, the J gene TRBJ2-7, with D possibly being TRBD2 (6 bases). V lost 2 bases to trimming and J lost 1 base, with 15 bases between them. The CDR3 totals 16 residues. Germline V gene data show CDR1 as MGHRA and CDR2 as YSYEKL.

The rearrangement uses TRBV10-2 and TRBJ2-6; 8 nucleotides line up with TRBD1. This CDR3 is 16 amino acids long. V gave up 6 bases and J gave up 1 base; unmatched junction bases: 5. The germline V gene encodes CDR1 WSHSY and CDR2 SAAADI. DNA for the CDR3: TGCGCCAGCAGGGGACAGGTGCGGTCTGGGGCCAACGTCCTGACTTTC. Protein: CASRGQVRSGANVLTF.

V gene TRBV5-1 combines with J gene TRBJ2-1; D may be TRBD2 (5 bases). V lost 4 bases and J lost 5, with 10 bases in between. CDR3 length equals 13 residues. Germline V CDR1 and CDR2: SGHRS, YFSETQ. The CDR3 region is CASSPAGNNEQFF. The DNA for the CDR3 is TGCGCCAGCAGCCCCGCGGGTAACAATGAGCAGTTCTTC.

The chain links TRBV29-1 to TRBJ2-3; 15 bases line up with TRBD2. From germline, CDR1 is SQVTM and CDR2 ANQGSEA. CDR3 length: 17 amino acids. Unmatched junction bases numbered 10, after V lost 6 bases and J lost 3 bases. CDR3 in amino acids: CSVSGLAGGGGTDTQYF. The DNA of the CDR3 is TGCAGCGTCTCTGGACTAGCGGGAGGGGGTGGGACAGATACGCAGTATTTT.

V and J are TRBV9 and TRBJ2-3, with 10 bases fitting TRBD2. V shed 4 bases, J shed 6 bases, and the junction held 11 bases outside the gene matches. Germline V CDR1 and CDR2: SGDLS, YYNGEE. This CDR3 is built from 16 residues. In DNA, the CDR3 is TGTGCCAGCAGCCCAGGCGGGCTAGCGGGAGTGGATACGCAGTATTTT. This translates into CASSPGGLAGVDTQYF.

V usage is TRBV4-3 and J usage is TRBJ2-1; 8 bases map to TRBD2. Germline lookup yields CDR1 LGHNA and CDR2 YSLEER. The CDR3 is made up of 18 amino acids. The trim removed 0 bases at V and 6 bases at J, leaving 13 bases unmatched. The DNA of the CDR3 is TGCGCCAGCAGCCAAGATTTGGCGGGAGGAGATCCCTCCAATGAGCAGTTCTTC. It codes for CASSQDLAGGDPSNEQFF.

CDR3 residues: CASSPEFQGFYGYTF. The DNA of the CDR3 is TGTGCCAGCAGCCCGGAGTTCCAGGGGTTCTATGGCTACACCTTC. This chain links TRBV5-4 with TRBJ1-2; a possible D gene is TRBD1 (6 bases). From germline, CDR1 is SGHNT and CDR2 YYREEE (reference sequence). The V gene lost 4 bases and the J gene lost 4 bases, with 17 bases spanning the gap. The length of the CDR3 is 15 residues.